The 24 T cell receptor beta chains given below trace back to one sample, sequenced in a study of follicular helper T cells after annual influenza vaccination. Assay: immunoSEQ multiplex PCR; the TCRdb copy retains only in-frame clones and omits some. The sample holds 6,500 to 7,500 clones, roughly 80% seen once. Noted time point: 2015-2016 season, 7 days after influenza vaccination. Sample: CXCR5- memory CD4+ T cells sorted from blood, taken 7 days after influenza vaccination. The receptors come from an adult who received the influenza vaccine.

The chain is built from TRBV11-3 and TRBJ1-2; D gene uncertain. Germline CDR1 is SGHNT and CDR2 is YENEEA. This CDR3 is built from 13 residues. Between the trimmed V and J ends, which lost 1 base and 7 bases, there was a span of 10 bases. CDR3 sequence: CASSLGAGFGYTF. Written as DNA, the CDR3 is TGTGCCAGCAGCTTAGGGGCAGGTTTTGGCTACACCTTC.

The V gene is TRBV6-1, the J gene TRBJ1-3; 7 bases fit TRBD1. V lost 4 bases, J lost 4 bases, and 4 bases stayed unmatched. The CDR3 is 14 amino acids. The germline gives CDR1 MNHNS, CDR2 SASEGT. This chain's CDR3 is CASSAKQGGNTIYF. The CDR3, as DNA: TGTGCCAGCAGTGCCAAACAGGGGGGAAACACCATATATTTT.

V usage is TRBV9 and J usage is TRBJ2-5; 8 bases align to TRBD2. CDR3 size: 18 residues. After removal of 0 bases from V and 2 bases from J, the junction contained 12 bases not matched to a gene. Germline V gene sequence: CDR1 SGDLS, CDR2 YYNGEE. This CDR3 reads CASSVGPSGGGQQETQYF. CDR3 nucleotides: TGTGCCAGCAGCGTAGGCCCGTCCGGCGGGGGGCAACAAGAGACCCAGTACTTC.

This chain connects TRBV5-6 to TRBJ2-5; D is uncertain. The germline V gene has CDR1 SGHDT and CDR2 YYEEEE. The V end lost 4 bases, the J end lost 5 bases, and 6 bases lay between the germline ends. The CDR3 length is 11 residues. Written as DNA, the CDR3 is TGTGCCAGCAGCCTCCGGGAGACCCAGTACTTC. Protein product: CASSLRETQYF.

This CDR3 is CASSEVSITYEQYF. CDR3 bases: TGTGCCAGCAGTGAAGTGAGCATAACCTACGAGCAGTACTTC. The chain links TRBV6-5 to TRBJ2-7, with D unclear. CDR3 length: 14 residues. The germline V gene encodes CDR1 MNHEY and CDR2 SVGAGI. V lost 5 bases, J lost 2 bases, and 13 bases lay in between.

This clone turned up a few times. The chain has TRBV10-2 and TRBJ1-5; perhaps TRBD1 as D (6 bases). This CDR3 contains 13 residues. CDR1 and CDR2 from the germline V gene are WSHSY and SAAADI. V lost 6 bases to trimming and J lost 7 bases, with 13 bases between them. The CDR3: CASSQGLSQPQHF. CDR3 coding DNA: TGCGCCAGCAGCCAGGGGTTATCCCAGCCCCAGCATTTT.

This clone was observed a single time. V and J are TRBV5-4 and TRBJ2-1, with D possibly being TRBD1 or TRBD2 (6 bases each). The CDR3 covers 15 residues. Germline CDR1 SGHNT, CDR2 YYREEE (reference sequence). Between the trimmed V and J ends, which lost 4 bases and 0 bases, there was a span of 11 bases. The CDR3 coding sequence is TGTGCCAGCAGCCTAGGGGGGAGCTCCTACAATGAGCAGTTCTTC. Protein product: CASSLGGSSYNEQFF.

This sequence joins TRBV18 and TRBJ2-5, with D perhaps matching TRBD1 or TRBD2 (5 bases each). There are 15 residues in the CDR3. In germline, CDR1 is KGHSH, CDR2 LQKENI. Trimming stripped 2 bases from V and 5 bases from J, with 15 bases between. The CDR3 DNA reads TGTGCCAGCTCACCATGGGAGCAGGGTGGCGAGACCCAGTACTTC. This gives the protein CASSPWEQGGETQYF. The complete variable domain, with remaining parts taken from reference TRBV18 and TRBJ2-5, reads NAGVMQNPRHLVRRRGQEARLRCSPMKGHSHVYWYRQLPEEGLKFMVYLQKENIIDESGMPKERFSAEFPKEGPSILRIQQVVRGDSAAYFCASSPWEQGGETQYFGPGTRLLVL.

The gene calls are TRBV10-3 and TRBJ2-6, with 7 bases lining up with TRBD1. The CDR3 runs 14 residues. Trimming took 11 bases from V and 3 from J; bases not matched to a gene: 7. CDR1 ENHRY and CDR2 SYGVKD come from the germline V gene. CDR3: CAVTGERGANVLTF. The CDR3, as DNA: TGTGCCGTTACAGGGGAGCGTGGGGCCAACGTCCTGACTTTC.

V gene TRBV4-1 combines with J gene TRBJ1-1; D call uncertain. The germline V gene encodes CDR1 MGHRA and CDR2 YSYEKL. V lost 2 bases and J 5 bases, leaving 18 bases between the germline ends. This CDR3 has 16 amino acids. CDR3 nucleotide sequence: TGCGCCAGCAGCCAAAGGAGAATTCAGTCTGTTACTGAAGCTTTCTTT. Its protein is CASSQRRIQSVTEAFF.

In its sample, this clone was seen a few times. The chain carries TRBV6-5 and TRBJ1-2; the match to TRBD1 covers 8 bases. V gave up 2 bases and J gave up 4 bases; unmatched junction bases: 3. This CDR3 contains 14 residues. CDR1 is MNHEY and CDR2 is SVGAGI in the germline V gene. The CDR3, as DNA: TGTGCCAGCAGTTACGACAGGGGCCCCTATGGCTACACCTTC. Translating gives CASSYDRGPYGYTF.

The chain recombines TRBV9 with TRBJ2-5, with 13 positions matching TRBD2. The germline CDR1 and CDR2 sequences are SGDLS and YYNGEE. J lost 5 bases, V lost 3 bases, and 7 bases had no gene match. CDR3 length: 16 residues. The CDR3 region is CASSGRLAGGRETQYF. The CDR3 DNA is TGTGCCAGCAGCGGAAGACTAGCGGGGGGTCGGGAGACCCAGTACTTC.

This clone showed up just once. The V gene is TRBV2, the J gene TRBJ2-2; possibly TRBD2 for D (6 bases). Germline V gene data show CDR1 as SNHLY and CDR2 as FYNNEI. V was cut by 5 bases and J by 6 bases, with 16 bases left in between. The CDR3 covers 15 residues. DNA of the CDR3: TGTGCCAGCAGTCAAAGAGTCGGGGGATCCGGGGAGCTGTTTTTT. This encodes CASSQRVGGSGELFF.

The gene calls are TRBV4-3 and TRBJ2-5; 7 bases are shared with TRBD1. This CDR3 region has 15 residues. Trimming took 4 bases from V and 3 from J; bases not matched to a gene: 8. In germline, CDR1 is LGHNA, CDR2 YSLEER. The CDR3 DNA is TGCGCCAGCAGCCGATGGGACAGCAGAGAAGAGACCCAGTACTTC. This translates into CASSRWDSREETQYF.

The chain uses TRBV7-2 and TRBJ2-7, with D unclear. V was shortened by 2 bases and J by 6 bases, with 5 bases between the two germline ends. Germline V CDR1 and CDR2: SGHTA, FQGNSA. This CDR3 has 11 amino acids. CDR3 nucleotides: TGTGCCAGCAGCTTATCCGTCGAGCAGTACTTC. Translated, it gives CASSLSVEQYF.

The rearrangement uses TRBV2 and TRBJ1-2; D might be TRBD1 (5 bases). This CDR3 region has 14 residues. Trimming removed 4 bases from V and 8 bases from J, with 17 bases in between. The V gene's germline CDR1 is SNHLY and CDR2 FYNNEI. In DNA form, the CDR3 reads TGTGCCAGCAGTGGGGGACGGTCCCCGGAGGGCTACACCTTC. Its translation is CASSGGRSPEGYTF.

The gene calls are TRBV19 and TRBJ2-7; TRBD1 or TRBD2 may be the D gene (5 bases each). Trimming stripped 4 bases from V and 3 bases from J, with 13 bases between. Germline assignment: CDR1 LNHDA and CDR2 SQIVND (reference sequence). CDR3 length equals 14 residues. This chain's CDR3 is CASSSRGALYEQYF. CDR3 nucleotide sequence: TGTGCCAGTAGTAGCCGAGGGGCCCTCTACGAGCAGTACTTC.

This clone showed up just a few times. J is TRBJ2-5 and V is TRBV5-1; D may be TRBD2 (7 bases). The germline CDR1 and CDR2 sequences are SGHRS and YFSETQ. Deletions cut 6 bases from V and 2 bases from J, with 20 bases between. The CDR3 runs 16 residues. CDR3 DNA sequence: TGCGCCAGCACCCGGGGGGCTAGCGCTGGTCAAGAGACCCAGTACTTC. It translates to CASTRGASAGQETQYF.

V usage is TRBV7-5 and J usage is TRBJ1-4. TRBV7-5 is designated a pseudogene. CDR3 length equals 15 residues. The CDR3 DNA follows: TGTGCCAGAAGCAATGTGGGGGGGACTAATGAAAAACTGTTTTTT. It translates to CARSNVGGTNEKLFF.

The rearrangement links TRBV10-3 to TRBJ1-2; D uncertain. The CDR3 has 14 residues. Germline V gene sequence: CDR1 ENHRY, CDR2 SYGVKD. Deletions cut 5 bases from V and 3 bases from J, with 13 bases between. The CDR3 sequence: CAISIRNIDYGYTF. CDR3 sequence (DNA): TGTGCCATCAGTATACGGAACATTGACTATGGCTACACCTTC.

The chain couples TRBV7-9 to TRBJ2-7; 9 positions match TRBD1. This CDR3 has 15 amino acids. Trimming cost V 5 bases and J 3 bases; bases outside gene matches: 8. The germline V gene encodes CDR1 SEHNR and CDR2 FQNEAQ (reference sequence). Here the CDR3 reads CASSAPGQGRYEQYF. The CDR3, as DNA: TGTGCCAGCAGCGCACCGGGACAGGGCCGCTACGAGCAGTACTTC.

The chain joins TRBV5-6 to TRBJ1-3; D gene unclear. V was trimmed by 4 bases and J by 3 bases, leaving 11 bases between them. Germline CDR1 SGHDT, CDR2 YYEEEE. The CDR3 length is 14 residues. The CDR3 loop is CASSPGSGGNTIYF. CDR3 in DNA: TGTGCCAGCAGCCCTGGTAGTGGTGGAAACACCATATATTTT.

This chain connects TRBV2 to TRBJ2-7, with D maybe TRBD1 (6 bases). Trimming shortened V by 7 bases and J by 0 bases, and 13 bases separated the two germline ends. This CDR3 contains 14 residues. CDR1 SNHLY and CDR2 FYNNEI come from the germline V gene. CDR3: CASIFRGHSYEQYF. The CDR3 DNA reads as TGTGCCAGCATTTTCAGGGGACACTCCTACGAGCAGTACTTC.

In its sample, this clone ranks as large (0.1 to 1%). The chain's CDR3 is CASSGMNTGELFF. Here the CDR3 DNA reads TGTGCCAGCAGCGGGATGAACACCGGGGAGCTGTTTTTT. The chain joins TRBV9 to TRBJ2-2; D gene unclear. The length of the CDR3 is 13 residues. Germline CDR1 and CDR2: SGDLS and YYNGEE. V shed 3 bases and J shed 1 base, with 4 bases lying between them.